A single T cell receptor beta chain is shown here with its context. Its antigen is unidentified. This record comes from a study of T cell responses to AZD1222 COVID-19 vaccine. Study observations and caveats: The donor group comprised mostly white British people and more females; the analysis possibly underestimated clonal diversity. Reportedly, close to half of spike-specific TCRs are directed against unmutated variant regions. Spike-specific TCR breadth and depth were elevated following two AZD1222 doses. Sampled repertoires all dated from after the peak T cell response.

The CDR3 runs to 14 residues. The V and J ends lost 1 base and 2 bases respectively, with 8 bases between them. Germline V gene lookup returns CDR1 KGHSH and CDR2 LQKENI. This table comes from immunoSEQ multiplex PCR, and its TCRdb copy is limited to in-frame clones, with some not included. The sample contains more than 90,000 clones, roughly 80% of which appear only once. The TCR sequence derives from an adult who received the AZD1222 COVID-19 vaccine. The genes are TRBV18 and TRBJ1-1; no clear D gene. The input for sequencing was peripheral blood, taken 28 days after the second AZD1222 dose. CDR3 sequence: CASSPRSENTEAFF. The CDR3 DNA sequence: TGTGCCAGCTCACCACGGTCAGAAAACACTGAAGCTTTCTTT.